This TCR beta chain is drawn from a study of shared clonotypes between healthy human individuals. Clones were sequenced by immunoSEQ multiplex PCR, and TCRdb holds only the in-frame ones, with some missing. The table records millions of clones, around nine tenths of them present only once. CDR1 MNHEY and CDR2 SVGAGI come from the germline V gene. Trimming took 5 bases from V and 4 from J, leaving 14 bases between them. The CDR3 covers 14 residues. This sequence joins TRBV6-5 and TRBJ1-1; the D gene is possibly TRBD1 (6 bases). Sequencing input: naive CD4+ T cells sorted from blood. As for subset: CD45RA+ positively selected. The sequence came from a man aged 18-30 years in good health. The CDR3 nucleotides read TGTGCCAGCAGTCGAGGGGGGGGGTTCACTGAAGCTTTCTTT. Translation gives CASSRGGGFTEAFF.